The following is a TCR beta chain sequence with its context. Its antigen is undetermined. Prepared TCR beta cDNA libraries contained unique molecular identifiers. Approximately 550,000 cDNA molecules came from approximately 1 to 10 million T cells. Each CDR3 protein gets one entry after TCRdb re-called the PCR reads with MiXCR. The table lists 700,000 to 900,000 distinct CDR3 sequences, 40% to 55% of them singletons. The data stem from a study of post-analysis software for immune sequencing data. Looking at the study overall: Progressive-relapsing, secondary progressive and relapsing-remitting multiple sclerosis were among the disease courses included.

Study-wide points: Compared against controls, patients with multiple sclerosis displayed significantly lower normalized Chao1 diversity.

This sequence was found in a girl under 18 with multiple sclerosis. Sequencing was carried out using blood.

The CDR3 loop reads CATSGTSVGGGYNEQFF. CDR3 DNA sequence: TGTGCCACCAGCGGAACTTCGGTTGGGGGCGGGTACAATGAGCAGTTCTTC. The rearrangement joins TRBV15 to TRBJ2-1; tentative D call: TRBD1 (6 bases). This CDR3 is 17 amino acids long. Deletions cut 5 bases from V and 4 bases from J, with 21 bases between. The germline V gene has CDR1 LNHNV and CDR2 YYDKDF (reference sequence).